The 17 T cell receptor beta chains below come from one sample, sequenced in a study of control samples from healthy donors and cancer patients. The protocol was immunoSEQ multiplex PCR, while the TCRdb copy is restricted to in-frame clones and leaves out a portion. This table has some 140,000 clones, about 95% appearing once. Sequences were obtained from PBMCs. The receptors were sampled from a man aged 55 to 70 with colorectal cancer.

CDR3 residues: CASRSGRVQGAFF. CDR3 nucleotide sequence: TGTGCCAGCAGATCCGGACGGGTGCAAGGGGCTTTCTTT. The genes are TRBV28 and TRBJ1-1; D not certain. V shed 6 bases and J shed 11 bases, with 19 bases lying between them. This CDR3 comprises 13 residues. CDR1 is MDHEN and CDR2 is SYDVKM in the germline V gene.

This clone was seen a single time. The chain employs TRBV5-1 and TRBJ2-7, with a tentative D call TRBD2 (6 bases). The germline V gene encodes CDR1 SGHRS and CDR2 YFSETQ. CDR3 length: 17 amino acids. With 0 bases removed from V and 3 bases from J, the gap between germline ends came to 19 bases. The CDR3 region is CASSLAISGTVNYEQYF. The CDR3 DNA is TGCGCCAGCAGCTTGGCCATCTCCGGGACTGTGAACTACGAGCAGTACTTC. The complete variable domain, with remaining parts taken from reference TRBV5-1 and TRBJ2-7, reads KAGVTQTPRYLIKTRGQQVTLSCSPISGHRSVSWYQQTPGQGLQFLFEYFSETQRNKGNFPGRFSGRQFSNSRSEMNVSTLELGDSALYLCASSLAISGTVNYEQYFGPGTRLTVT.

The chain has TRBV5-1 and TRBJ2-5; D may be TRBD2 (5 bases). The germline V gene has CDR1 SGHRS and CDR2 YFSETQ. The V end lost 0 bases, the J end lost 4 bases, and 10 bases lay between the germline ends. This CDR3 spans 14 amino acids. CDR3 residues: CASSLEASTETQYF. Here the CDR3 DNA reads TGCGCCAGCAGCTTGGAGGCTAGCACAGAGACCCAGTACTTC.

The chain joins TRBV12-3 or TRBV12-4 to TRBJ1-4; D not resolved. This CDR3 has 12 amino acids. Between the trimmed V and J ends, which lost 6 bases and 10 bases, there was a span of 12 bases. The CDR3: CASSSGYGKLFF. The DNA for the CDR3 is TGTGCCAGCAGCTCAGGATACGGAAAACTGTTTTTT.

This chain connects TRBV7-6 to TRBJ1-3, with D unresolved. The germline CDR1 and CDR2 sequences are SGHVS and FNYEAQ. The CDR3 contains 14 residues. Trimming removed 4 bases from V and 0 bases from J, with 7 bases in between. The CDR3 coding sequence is TGTGCCAGCAGCTCTCCCAGCTCTGGAAACACCATATATTTT. It codes for CASSSPSSGNTIYF.

V usage is TRBV20-1 and J usage is TRBJ2-1; D gene ambiguous. Germline CDR1 DFQATT, CDR2 SNEGSKA (reference sequence). Trimming took 4 bases from V and 4 from J, leaving 11 bases between them. The CDR3 sequence is 13 residues long. CDR3 nucleotides: TGCAGTGCTACTGATCAAGTGTACAATGAGCAGTTCTTC. It is translated as CSATDQVYNEQFF.

The chain links TRBV30 to TRBJ1-3; D is uncertain. The V end lost 2 bases, the J end lost 4 bases, and 9 bases lay between the germline ends. The CDR3 totals 13 residues. Germline lookup yields CDR1 GTSNPN and CDR2 SVGIG (reference sequence). CDR3 in amino acids: CAWSHQSGNTIYF. In nucleotides, the CDR3 is TGTGCCTGGAGTCATCAGTCGGGAAACACCATATATTTT.

This chain uses TRBV7-2 with TRBJ1-5; D is ambiguous. Trimming pared 1 base from V and 4 bases from J, leaving 11 bases between. Germline CDR1 is SGHTA and CDR2 is FQGNSA. This CDR3 contains 15 residues. The CDR3 nucleotides are TGTGCCAGCAGCTTAGGTTGGCAGGATAATCAGCCCCAGCATTTT. This sequence encodes CASSLGWQDNQPQHF.

The genes are TRBV5-7 and TRBJ2-6, with 8 bases that match TRBD1. TRBV5-7 is labeled an ORF, and its function is uncertain. The CDR3 length is 18 residues. V gave up 4 bases and J gave up 0 bases; unmatched junction bases: 9. DNA for the CDR3: TGTGCCAGCAGCCGTTACCGGGACAGGAGCTCTGGGGCCAACGTCCTGACTTTC. It specifies CASSRYRDRSSGANVLTF.

The V and J genes are TRBV10-2 and TRBJ1-2; no definite D call. Trimming stripped 2 bases from V and 5 bases from J, with 9 bases between. Germline values: CDR1 WSHSY, CDR2 SAAADI. This CDR3 comprises 13 residues. The CDR3 loop is CASSETPRYGYTF. CDR3 in DNA: TGCGCCAGCAGTGAGACCCCCCGGTATGGCTACACCTTC.

This chain joins TRBV6-2 or TRBV6-3 and TRBJ2-5; D not certain. CDR1 is MNHEY, CDR2 SVGEGT, per germline. Trimming took off 4 bases at V and 2 bases at J, with 14 bases between the two ends. The CDR3 is 15 residues long. In nucleotides, the CDR3 is TGTGCCAGCAGTTTCCAACAAATGCGACAAGAGACCCAGTACTTC. Translating it yields CASSFQQMRQETQYF.

The table lists this clone with a count of one. The chain uses TRBV9 and TRBJ2-5; D tentatively fits TRBD1 or TRBD2 (7 bases each). Germline CDR1 SGDLS, CDR2 YYNGEE. The V end was cut by 3 bases, the J end by 5 bases, with 14 bases between. CDR3 length: 14 amino acids. CDR3: CASSASGGEETQYF. CDR3 nucleotide sequence: TGTGCCAGCAGCGCGTCAGGGGGGGAGGAGACCCAGTACTTC.

The gene calls are TRBV7-6 and TRBJ2-7, with D tentatively TRBD2 (6 bases). V was trimmed by 5 bases and J by 1 base, leaving 12 bases between them. Germline CDR1 is SGHVS and CDR2 is FNYEAQ. The CDR3 is 14 residues long. This CDR3 is CASSPGDGSYEQYF. CDR3 coding DNA: TGTGCCAGCAGCCCGGGGGACGGGTCCTACGAGCAGTACTTC.

This clone occurred once. The CDR3 coding sequence is TGTGCCAGCAGTCCGCTGGGACAGATCGACGAGCAGTACTTC. This gives the protein CASSPLGQIDEQYF. This chain uses TRBV27 with TRBJ2-7, with TRBD1 matching 7 bases. V shed 5 bases and J 5 bases; nucleotides not matched to a gene: 9. This CDR3 is built from 14 residues. The germline gives CDR1 MNHEY, CDR2 SMNVEV (reference sequence).

The J gene is TRBJ1-5, the V gene TRBV27, with D maybe TRBD1 (6 bases). Germline values: CDR1 MNHEY, CDR2 SMNVEV (reference sequence). CDR3 size: 13 residues. V lost 3 bases and J lost 7, with 10 bases in between. CDR3 residues: CASSFGGQQPQHF. CDR3 nucleotides: TGTGCCAGCAGTTTCGGGGGGCAACAGCCCCAGCATTTT.

This chain joins TRBV9 and TRBJ1-2, with 9 bases matching TRBD1. CDR1 and CDR2 from the germline V gene are SGDLS and YYNGEE. V lost 3 bases, J lost 5 bases, and 11 bases stayed unmatched. The CDR3 has 16 amino acids. The chain's CDR3 is CASSANLQGARYGYTF. CDR3 DNA sequence: TGTGCCAGCAGCGCTAACTTACAGGGGGCGCGATATGGCTACACCTTC.

This chain links TRBV5-5 with TRBJ1-1; 7 positions match TRBD1. This CDR3 is 13 amino acids long. Germline V gene lookup returns CDR1 SGHKS and CDR2 YYEKEE (reference sequence). With 4 bases clipped from V and 4 bases from J, the junction kept 4 bases outside the gene matches. The chain's CDR3 is CASSPTGFTEAFF. In nucleotides, the CDR3 is TGTGCCAGCAGCCCGACAGGGTTCACTGAAGCTTTCTTT. Drawing the rest from reference TRBV5-5 and TRBJ1-1, the complete variable domain is DAGVTQSPTHLIKTRGQQVTLRCSPISGHKSVSWYQQVLGQGPQFIFQYYEKEERGRGNFPDRFSARQFPNYSSELNVNALLLGDSALYLCASSPTGFTEAFFGQGTRLTVV.